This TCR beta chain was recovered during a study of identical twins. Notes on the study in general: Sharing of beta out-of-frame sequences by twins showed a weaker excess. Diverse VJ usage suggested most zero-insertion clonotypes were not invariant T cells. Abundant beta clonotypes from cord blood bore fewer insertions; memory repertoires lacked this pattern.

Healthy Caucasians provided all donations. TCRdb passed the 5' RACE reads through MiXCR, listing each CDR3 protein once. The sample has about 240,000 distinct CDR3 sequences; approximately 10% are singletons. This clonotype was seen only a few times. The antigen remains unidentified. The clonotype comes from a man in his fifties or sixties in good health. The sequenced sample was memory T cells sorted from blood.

The CDR3 region is CASSLSYTGELFF. CDR3 DNA: TGTGCCAGCAGCCTATCATACACCGGGGAGCTGTTTTTT. The rearrangement links TRBV7-2 to TRBJ2-2; D is undetermined. From germline, CDR1 is SGHTA and CDR2 FQGNSA. The CDR3 has 13 amino acids. The V end was cut by 5 bases, the J end by 3 bases, with 7 bases between.